The rows below give T cell receptor beta chains drawn from one sample of a study of breast tumors, draining lymph nodes, adjacent tissues. TCRdb re-derived calls from the multiplex PCR reads in MiXCR, one entry per CDR3 protein. The sample has approximately 230,000 distinct CDR3 sequences, roughly a third seen once; the top ten hold 3% to 4%. The sample consisted of axillary lymph node tissue. The receptors derive from a female donor with breast cancer. Some clones in this sample may be carry-over from other donors' samples. Both conserved end residues are part of each CDR3. D genes are given only for firm matches. The size entry is marked missing in some rows and otherwise reads once, few, many or a size class.

v_gene: TRBV2; abundance: -; d_gene: TRBD2; j_gene: TRBJ2-3; CDR3aa: CASSVTSGGANEQYF; CDR3nt: TGTGCCAGCAGTGTAACTAGCGGGGGGGCTAATGAGCAGTATTTT
v_gene: TRBV29-1; abundance: many; d_gene: -; j_gene: TRBJ2-1; CDR3aa: CSVEEFQRVTYNEQFF; CDR3nt: TGCAGCGTTGAAGAATTTCAGCGGGTTACCTACAATGAGCAGTTCTTC
v_gene: TRBV7-8; abundance: -; d_gene: TRBD1; j_gene: TRBJ1-3; CDR3aa: CASTTGQGPRYSGNTIYF; CDR3nt: TGTGCCAGCACCACCGGACAGGGTCCTCGATACTCTGGAAACACCATATATTTT
v_gene: TRBV5-1; abundance: -; d_gene: -; j_gene: TRBJ1-5; CDR3aa: CASSSGQWDEQPQHF; CDR3nt: TGCGCCAGCAGCAGCGGACAGTGGGATGAGCAGCCCCAGCATTTT
v_gene: TRBV7-2; abundance: many; d_gene: -; j_gene: TRBJ2-3; CDR3aa: CASSLAAQGQRDTQYF; CDR3nt: TGTGCCAGCAGCTTAGCGGCGCAGGGGCAAAGGGATACGCAGTATTTT
v_gene: TRBV20-1; abundance: many; d_gene: -; j_gene: TRBJ1-5; CDR3aa: CSASILGGRDQPQHF; CDR3nt: TGCAGTGCTAGTATATTGGGGGGAAGAGATCAGCCCCAGCATTTT
v_gene: TRBV15; abundance: few; d_gene: -; j_gene: TRBJ1-1; CDR3aa: CATSGNRATEAFF; CDR3nt: TGTGCCACCAGCGGCAACAGGGCCACTGAAGCTTTCTTT
v_gene: TRBV28; abundance: few; d_gene: TRBD2; j_gene: TRBJ2-7; CDR3aa: CASSPSGRLGEQYF; CDR3nt: TGTGCCAGCAGTCCAAGCGGGAGGTTGGGCGAGCAGTACTTC
v_gene: TRBV24-1; abundance: -; d_gene: -; j_gene: TRBJ2-1; CDR3aa: CAISGTPNMDEQFF; CDR3nt: TGTGCCATCAGCGGCACCCCCAACATGGATGAGCAGTTCTTC
v_gene: TRBV24-1; abundance: many; d_gene: -; j_gene: TRBJ2-4; CDR3aa: CATSDTRKNIQYF; CDR3nt: TGTGCCACCAGTGATACGCGCAAAAACATTCAGTACTTC
v_gene: TRBV6-2/TRBV6-3; abundance: -; d_gene: -; j_gene: TRBJ1-4; CDR3aa: CASRDRGGGEKLFF; CDR3nt: TGTGCCAGCCGTGATAGGGGAGGTGGTGAAAAACTGTTTTTT
v_gene: TRBV19; abundance: few; d_gene: -; j_gene: TRBJ1-1; CDR3aa: CASSIKGGDTEAFF; CDR3nt: TGTGCCAGTAGTATAAAAGGGGGTGACACTGAAGCTTTCTTT
v_gene: TRBV2; abundance: many; d_gene: TRBD1; j_gene: TRBJ1-5; CDR3aa: CASSVDRDRNQPQHF; CDR3nt: TGTGCCAGCAGCGTCGACCGGGACAGAAATCAGCCCCAGCATTTT
v_gene: TRBV6-5; abundance: once; d_gene: -; j_gene: TRBJ2-3; CDR3aa: CPSSCMAGVTDTQYF; CDR3nt: TGTCCCAGCAGTTGCATGGCAGGGGTCACAGATACGCAGTATTTT
v_gene: TRBV7-2; abundance: many; d_gene: -; j_gene: TRBJ2-3; CDR3aa: CASSLDWSTQYF; CDR3nt: TGTGCCAGCAGCTTAGATTGGAGCACGCAGTATTTT
v_gene: TRBV5-1; abundance: many; d_gene: -; j_gene: TRBJ2-7; CDR3aa: CASSLALRDGTYEQYF; CDR3nt: TGCGCCAGCAGCTTGGCTCTCCGGGACGGAACCTACGAGCAGTACTTC
v_gene: TRBV7-8; abundance: -; d_gene: -; j_gene: TRBJ2-5; CDR3aa: CASSKDNTGELLGYQETQYF; CDR3nt: TGTGCCAGCAGCAAGGATAACACCGGGGAGCTGTTGGGGTACCAAGAGACCCAGTACTTC
v_gene: TRBV27; abundance: few; d_gene: -; j_gene: TRBJ2-7; CDR3aa: CASRRSAGLSYEQYF; CDR3nt: TGTGCCAGCAGGCGTAGTGCGGGTCTCAGCTACGAGCAGTACTTC
v_gene: TRBV12-3/TRBV12-4; abundance: -; d_gene: TRBD2; j_gene: TRBJ2-1; CDR3aa: CASRDDSGITGRFF; CDR3nt: TGTGCCAGCAGAGACGATAGCGGGATAACGGGTCGGTTCTTC
v_gene: TRBV7-2; abundance: many; d_gene: -; j_gene: TRBJ1-4; CDR3aa: CASSFRGATNEKLFF; CDR3nt: TGTGCCAGCAGCTTCCGTGGGGCAACTAATGAAAAACTGTTTTTT
v_gene: TRBV4-2; abundance: -; d_gene: -; j_gene: TRBJ2-1; CDR3aa: CASSQDPGARYNEQFF; CDR3nt: TGTGCCAGCAGCCAAGATCCGGGGGCGAGGTACAATGAGCAGTTCTTC
v_gene: TRBV24-1; abundance: many; d_gene: -; j_gene: TRBJ2-7; CDR3aa: CATSDGAPYEQYF; CDR3nt: TGTGCCACCAGTGACGGGGCCCCCTACGAGCAGTACTTC
v_gene: TRBV11-1; abundance: -; d_gene: -; j_gene: TRBJ1-6; CDR3aa: CASRSTSGTDNSPLHF; CDR3nt: TGTGCCAGCAGATCTACTAGCGGCACAGATAATTCACCCCTCCACTTT
v_gene: TRBV12-3/TRBV12-4; abundance: -; d_gene: -; j_gene: TRBJ2-1; CDR3aa: CASSFDSTSSYNEQFF; CDR3nt: TGTGCCAGCAGTTTCGACTCCACAAGCTCCTACAATGAGCAGTTCTTC
v_gene: TRBV7-2; abundance: -; d_gene: TRBD1; j_gene: TRBJ1-5; CDR3aa: CASSTGGGHQPQHF; CDR3nt: TGTGCCAGCAGTACAGGGGGGGGGCATCAGCCCCAGCATTTT
v_gene: TRBV2; abundance: many; d_gene: -; j_gene: TRBJ2-2; CDR3aa: CASSKSGKSVAGELFF; CDR3nt: TGTGCCAGCAGTAAATCCGGGAAAAGCGTCGCCGGGGAGCTGTTTTTT
v_gene: TRBV24-1; abundance: -; d_gene: TRBD2; j_gene: TRBJ2-2; CDR3aa: CATSDGGRDTGELFF; CDR3nt: TGTGCCACCAGTGATGGCGGGAGGGACACCGGGGAGCTGTTTTTT
v_gene: TRBV12-3/TRBV12-4; abundance: many; d_gene: -; j_gene: TRBJ1-3; CDR3aa: CASSNTGLGGAGNTIYF; CDR3nt: TGTGCCAGCAGTAACACAGGGCTTGGGGGGGCTGGAAACACCATATATTTT
v_gene: TRBV29-1; abundance: -; d_gene: -; j_gene: TRBJ2-7; CDR3aa: CSVGQGFCATETETYEQYF; CDR3nt: -
v_gene: TRBV19; abundance: many; d_gene: TRBD2; j_gene: TRBJ2-2; CDR3aa: CASRPTGTSGNTGELFF; CDR3nt: TGTGCCAGTAGGCCAACCGGGACTAGCGGTAACACCGGGGAGCTGTTTTTT
v_gene: TRBV18; abundance: few; d_gene: -; j_gene: TRBJ2-3; CDR3aa: CASSPQAGTDTQYF; CDR3nt: TGTGCCAGCTCACCACAAGCAGGCACAGATACGCAGTATTTT
v_gene: TRBV9; abundance: few; d_gene: TRBD2; j_gene: TRBJ2-1; CDR3aa: CAPSGGYYNEQFF; CDR3nt: TGTGCCCCTAGCGGGGGGTACTACAATGAGCAGTTCTTC
v_gene: TRBV24-1; abundance: many; d_gene: TRBD2; j_gene: TRBJ2-1; CDR3aa: CATSGPGKRGFNEQFF; CDR3nt: TGTGCCACCAGTGGGCCAGGGAAGCGGGGGTTCAATGAGCAGTTCTTC
v_gene: TRBV19; abundance: many; d_gene: TRBD1; j_gene: TRBJ2-6; CDR3aa: CASSSYRGTGANVLTF; CDR3nt: TGTGCCAGTAGTTCATACAGGGGTACTGGGGCCAACGTCCTGACTTTC
v_gene: TRBV24-1; abundance: once; d_gene: -; j_gene: TRBJ1-2; CDR3aa: CATSDHGNREEKDGYTF; CDR3nt: TGTGCCACCAGTGATCACGGGAACAGGGAAGAAAAGGATGGCTACACCTTC
v_gene: TRBV7-2; abundance: -; d_gene: TRBD1; j_gene: TRBJ2-2; CDR3aa: CASSQETGGVRLFF; CDR3nt: TGTGCCAGCAGCCAAGAGACAGGGGGCGTTCGGCTGTTTTTT
v_gene: TRBV20-1; abundance: -; d_gene: -; j_gene: TRBJ2-1; CDR3aa: CSAITGRRNEQFF; CDR3nt: TGCAGTGCTATTACGGGACGGCGGAATGAGCAGTTCTTC
v_gene: TRBV5-1; abundance: -; d_gene: TRBD1; j_gene: TRBJ2-1; CDR3aa: CASSSGTGDNEQFF; CDR3nt: TGCGCCAGCAGCTCCGGGACAGGCGACAATGAGCAGTTCTTC
v_gene: TRBV20-1; abundance: -; d_gene: TRBD2; j_gene: TRBJ2-5; CDR3aa: CSDTSGRRETQYF; CDR3nt: TGCAGTGATACTAGCGGCCGTCGAGAGACCCAGTACTTC
v_gene: TRBV11-2; abundance: many; d_gene: TRBD1; j_gene: TRBJ1-4; CDR3aa: CASSLGQHNEKLFF; CDR3nt: TGTGCCAGCAGCTTGGGACAGCATAATGAAAAACTGTTTTTT
v_gene: TRBV6-6; abundance: -; d_gene: -; j_gene: TRBJ2-3; CDR3aa: CASSHPPDTQYF; CDR3nt: TGTGCCAGCAGCCACCCCCCAGATACGCAGTATTTT
v_gene: TRBV9; abundance: many; d_gene: -; j_gene: TRBJ2-3; CDR3aa: CASARGDTQYF; CDR3nt: TGTGCCAGCGCCCGGGGAGATACGCAGTATTTT
v_gene: TRBV20-1; abundance: many; d_gene: -; j_gene: TRBJ2-1; CDR3aa: CSALDADNEQFF; CDR3nt: TGCAGTGCTCTGGACGCTGACAATGAGCAGTTCTTC
v_gene: TRBV5-1; abundance: many; d_gene: -; j_gene: TRBJ2-1; CDR3aa: CASSLVRVSYNEQFF; CDR3nt: TGCGCCAGCAGCTTAGTACGGGTCTCCTACAATGAGCAGTTCTTC
v_gene: TRBV2; abundance: many; d_gene: -; j_gene: TRBJ2-2; CDR3aa: CASQRLQNTGELFF; CDR3nt: TGTGCCAGCCAAAGGTTGCAAAACACCGGGGAGCTGTTTTTT
v_gene: TRBV6-2/TRBV6-3; abundance: -; d_gene: TRBD1; j_gene: TRBJ1-6; CDR3aa: CASSYIGGGFSSYNSPLHF; CDR3nt: TGTGCCAGCAGTTACATCGGAGGGGGCTTCAGCTCCTATAATTCACCCCTCCACTTT
v_gene: TRBV10-3; abundance: many; d_gene: -; j_gene: TRBJ1-5; CDR3aa: CAISESRVSNQPQHF; CDR3nt: TGTGCCATCAGTGAGTCGAGGGTTAGCAATCAGCCCCAGCATTTT
v_gene: TRBV20-1; abundance: many; d_gene: -; j_gene: TRBJ2-1; CDR3aa: CSAKPSGSYNEQFF; CDR3nt: TGCAGTGCTAAGCCCAGCGGCTCCTACAATGAGCAGTTCTTC
v_gene: TRBV6-5; abundance: -; d_gene: -; j_gene: TRBJ1-2; CDR3aa: CASSERRSRTVYGYTF; CDR3nt: TGTGCCAGCAGTGAACGGCGGTCGAGGACAGTTTATGGCTACACCTTC
v_gene: TRBV24-1; abundance: many; d_gene: -; j_gene: TRBJ1-5; CDR3aa: CATSDLVGSHQPQHF; CDR3nt: TGTGCCACCAGTGATTTGGTGGGAAGTCATCAGCCCCAGCATTTT
v_gene: TRBV3-1; abundance: many; d_gene: -; j_gene: TRBJ2-7; CDR3aa: CASSPGPTSYEQYF; CDR3nt: TGTGCCAGCAGCCCGGGACCGACTTCCTACGAGCAGTACTTC